The T cell receptor beta chain under discussion was sequenced for a study of blood T cell repertoires in COVID-19. Sequenced by immunoSEQ multiplex PCR; TCRdb stores in-frame clones only, minus some. The sample has some 170,000 clones, roughly 87% seen once. Material: peripheral blood. This clonotype was sampled from a woman in her fifties or sixties with acute or convalescent COVID-19.

CDR3 nucleotide sequence: TGTGCCACCAGCAGAGCCCTCGACAGGGGCTATGGCTACACCTTC. Translation: CATSRALDRGYGYTF. The chain uses TRBV15 and TRBJ1-2, with TRBD1 matching over 8 bases. Germline values: CDR1 LNHNV, CDR2 YYDKDF (reference sequence). Unmatched junction bases numbered 5, after V lost 1 base and J lost 4 bases. CDR3 length: 15 residues.